The 32 T cell receptor beta chains below were found in one sample sequenced in a study of blood T cell repertoires in COVID-19. Clones were read by immunoSEQ multiplex PCR, and TCRdb kept only the in-frame ones, dropping some. The sample yields 150,000 to 200,000 clones, approximately 81% seen once. What was sequenced was peripheral blood. The receptors here all came from a person aged 70 to 85 with COVID-19, enrolled during active disease.

The CDR3 DNA reads as TGTGCCACGGGGACAGGGGCCCTCTCTGGAAACACCATATATTTT. Translation: CATGTGALSGNTIYF. The chain couples TRBV2 to TRBJ1-3, with 10 bases identical to TRBD1. Unmatched junction bases numbered 6, after V lost 10 bases and J lost 0 bases. The germline CDR1 and CDR2 sequences are SNHLY and FYNNEI. CDR3 size: 15 residues.

V gene TRBV19 combines with J gene TRBJ1-2, with a weak D call TRBD1 (6 bases). This CDR3 comprises 16 residues. Trimming stripped 5 bases from V and 4 bases from J, with 20 bases between. CDR1 and CDR2 from the germline V gene are LNHDA and SQIVND (reference sequence). CDR3 coding DNA: TGTGCCAGTAGTGCCTCTGGACAGCCCGGGACCTATGGCTACACCTTC. Its protein product is CASSASGQPGTYGYTF.

J is TRBJ1-2 and V is TRBV28, with D perhaps TRBD1 (6 bases). V was pared by 3 bases and J by 4 bases, with 9 bases between. The germline V gene encodes CDR1 MDHEN and CDR2 SYDVKM. The CDR3 totals 13 residues. The CDR3 reads CASSFGRGYGYTF. CDR3 DNA: TGTGCCAGCAGTTTTGGCAGGGGCTATGGCTACACCTTC.

The CDR3 reads CASSPGQPKVAFF. The CDR3 coding sequence is TGTGCCAGCAGCCCCGGACAGCCTAAAGTGGCTTTCTTT. The chain links TRBV7-3 to TRBJ1-1; a weak D match, TRBD1 (6 bases). Per the germline V gene, CDR1 is SGHTA and CDR2 is FQGTGA. Trimming took off 5 bases at V and 11 bases at J, with 18 bases between the two ends. CDR3 length: 13 amino acids.

The V and J genes are TRBV12-5 and TRBJ2-1; D perhaps matches TRBD1 (5 bases). Trimming took 5 bases from V and 7 from J, leaving 15 bases between them. The germline CDR1 and CDR2 sequences are LGHNT and FRNRAP. The length of the CDR3 is 14 residues. This CDR3 reads CASGPAPGLNEQFF. The CDR3 DNA reads TGTGCTAGTGGTCCCGCCCCAGGGTTAAATGAGCAGTTCTTC.

J is TRBJ2-5 and V is TRBV15; 10 bases are shared with TRBD2. Trimming at V came to 9 bases and at J to 2 bases, leaving 6 bases not matched to a gene. The germline V gene encodes CDR1 LNHNV and CDR2 YYDKDF (reference sequence). The CDR3 consists of 14 residues. The CDR3 sequence is CATKAGGKQETQYF. The CDR3 DNA reads as TGTGCCACAAAAGCGGGGGGGAAGCAAGAGACCCAGTACTTC. The whole variable domain, remainder taken from reference TRBV15 and TRBJ2-5, is DAMVIQNPRYQVTQFGKPVTLSCSQTLNHNVMYWYQQKSSQAPKLLFHYYDKDFNNEADTPDNFQSRRPNTSFCFLDIRSPGLGDTAMYLCATKAGGKQETQYFGPGTRLLVL.

The chain uses TRBV20-1 and TRBJ1-5, with TRBD1 as a possible D gene (6 bases). V was trimmed by 3 bases and J by 0 bases, leaving 15 bases between them. The CDR3 length is 16 residues. Germline CDR1 is DFQATT and CDR2 is SNEGSKA (reference sequence). The CDR3 sequence: CSASLDRRGSNQPQHF. The CDR3 DNA sequence: TGCAGTGCTAGTTTGGACAGAAGAGGTAGCAATCAGCCCCAGCATTTT.

This chain joins TRBV9 and TRBJ1-3; possibly TRBD1 for D (6 bases). Trimming removed 7 bases at V and 0 bases at J, with 14 bases between. The CDR3 is made up of 15 amino acids. Germline loops: CDR1 SGDLS, CDR2 YYNGEE. This CDR3 is CASRGTTASGNTIYF. The CDR3 DNA follows: TGTGCCAGCCGAGGGACAACCGCCTCTGGAAACACCATATATTTT. The full variable domain, rest sourced from reference TRBV9 and TRBJ1-3, is DSGVTQTPKHLITATGQRVTLRCSPRSGDLSVYWYQQSLDQGLQFLIQYYNGEERAKGNILERFSAQQFPDLHSELNLSSLELGDSALYFCASRGTTASGNTIYFGEGSWLTVV.

This clone came up once. The chain couples TRBV14 to TRBJ2-5; D is unclear. The CDR3 extends over 14 amino acids. Germline V CDR1 and CDR2: SGHDN, FVKESK. V lost 1 base and J lost 5, with 11 bases in between. This CDR3 is CASSQVRFQETQYF. In DNA, the CDR3 is TGTGCCAGCAGCCAAGTGAGGTTTCAGGAGACCCAGTACTTC.

This clone was counted only a few times. The V and J genes are TRBV9 and TRBJ2-7; the D gene is possibly TRBD2 (6 bases). The CDR3 spans 16 residues. Trimming left V 0 bases short and J 3 bases short, with 16 bases between. Germline lookup yields CDR1 SGDLS and CDR2 YYNGEE. The CDR3 sequence: CASSVGSRGDLYEQYF. CDR3 DNA sequence: TGTGCCAGCAGCGTAGGATCGCGGGGTGACCTCTACGAGCAGTACTTC.

This chain uses TRBV4-3 with TRBJ1-2; 7 bases line up with TRBD1. The V gene's germline CDR1 is LGHNA and CDR2 YSLEER. CDR3 length: 15 residues. After removal of 3 bases from V and 0 bases from J, the junction contained 4 bases not matched to a gene. The CDR3 spells CASSQDRRTNYGYTF. The CDR3, as DNA: TGCGCCAGCAGCCAGGACAGGCGAACTAACTATGGCTACACCTTC.

The chain has TRBV2 and TRBJ2-2, with 8 bases fitting TRBD1. CDR3 size: 14 residues. V trimming: 3 bases; J trimming: 6 bases; junction bases outside the gene matches: 3. CDR1 is SNHLY and CDR2 is FYNNEI in the germline V gene. The CDR3 DNA is TGTGCCAGCAGTGAGGAACAGGGGGCCGGGGAGCTGTTTTTT. Amino acids: CASSEEQGAGELFF.

The gene calls are TRBV4-3 and TRBJ2-1; maybe TRBD1 (6 bases). Trimming cost V 4 bases and J 7 bases, with 14 bases left between them. This CDR3 comprises 14 residues. CDR1 is LGHNA and CDR2 is YSLEER in the germline V gene. The CDR3 nucleotides are TGCGCCAGCAGCCCCCGGACAGTAGGGAATGAGCAGTTCTTC. Translated: CASSPRTVGNEQFF.

DNA for the CDR3: TGTGCCATCGCTTGGGGCGATGAGCAGTTCTTC. This codes for CAIAWGDEQFF. This rearrangement joins TRBV10-3 to TRBJ2-1; D may be TRBD1 (5 bases). Germline V gene sequence: CDR1 ENHRY, CDR2 SYGVKD. The CDR3 consists of 11 residues. The V gene lost 8 bases and the J gene lost 8 bases, with 10 bases spanning the gap.

The chain uses TRBV19 and TRBJ1-2, with unresolved D. Germline V gene lookup returns CDR1 LNHDA and CDR2 SQIVND (reference sequence). CDR3 length: 13 residues. The ends were cut back, 9 bases at V and 1 base at J, with 12 bases in the middle. CDR3 coding DNA: TGTGCCAGCCTGGCGGATGGTAACTATGGCTACACCTTC. This gives the protein CASLADGNYGYTF.

The V call is TRBV7-2, the J call TRBJ2-7, with 9 bases matching TRBD1. Germline CDR1 is SGHTA and CDR2 is FQGNSA. With V trimmed by 3 bases and J by 5 bases, 14 bases remained unmatched. CDR3 length: 17 amino acids. This chain's CDR3 is CASSFTGTGRGQHEQYF. As DNA, the CDR3 is TGTGCCAGCAGCTTCACCGGGACAGGGAGAGGTCAGCACGAGCAGTACTTC.

This clone was seen a single time. The J gene is TRBJ2-1, the V gene TRBV7-2; 9 bases map to TRBD2. After removal of 0 bases from V and 5 bases from J, the junction contained 2 bases not matched to a gene. Germline lookup yields CDR1 SGHTA and CDR2 FQGNSA. This CDR3 has 15 amino acids. The CDR3 DNA sequence: TGTGCCAGCAGCTTAGCGTCTAGCGGGAACAATGAGCAGTTCTTC. Residues: CASSLASSGNNEQFF.

This clone was recorded once. V and J are TRBV10-2 and TRBJ2-1; 10 bases line up with TRBD2. The CDR3 is 13 residues long. Trimming at V came to 6 bases and at J to 10 bases, leaving 6 bases not matched to a gene. Germline CDR1 and CDR2: WSHSY and SAAADI. This chain's CDR3 is CASRSGGASEQFF. DNA for the CDR3: TGCGCCAGCAGGAGCGGGGGGGCATCCGAGCAGTTCTTC.

The chain combines TRBV19 with TRBJ1-6, with D unclear. The CDR3 consists of 14 residues. V was pared by 6 bases and J by 7 bases, with 13 bases between. The germline V gene encodes CDR1 LNHDA and CDR2 SQIVND (reference sequence). CDR3 amino acids: CASSILEWNSPLHF. In nucleotides, the CDR3 is TGTGCCAGTAGCATCCTGGAGTGGAATTCACCCCTCCACTTT.

This chain links TRBV7-8 with TRBJ2-5, with 8 bases lining up with TRBD2. The ends lost 0 bases at V and 6 bases at J; junction bases unmatched: 9. CDR3 size: 16 residues. Germline V gene sequence: CDR1 SGHVS, CDR2 FQNEAQ. Here the CDR3 DNA reads TGTGCCAGCAGCTTAGCGGTCCAGCGGGGGACTCAGACCCAGTACTTC. Residues: CASSLAVQRGTQTQYF.

This chain uses TRBV11-2 with TRBJ2-1, with a possible D match to TRBD1 (5 bases). The V end lost 2 bases, the J end lost 8 bases, and 10 bases lay between the germline ends. Germline CDR1 reads SGHAT; CDR2 reads FQNNGV. This CDR3 contains 13 residues. In DNA, the CDR3 is TGTGCCAGCAGCTTATTCAGGGTGTATGAGCAGTTCTTC. This codes for CASSLFRVYEQFF.

The genes are TRBV9 and TRBJ2-5; the match to TRBD2 covers 12 bases. Germline V gene data show CDR1 as SGDLS and CDR2 as YYNGEE. The CDR3 has 19 residues. Trimming at V came to 4 bases and at J to 6 bases, leaving 19 bases not matched to a gene. The CDR3 DNA reads as TGTGCCAGCAGCCGTACAGGGAATGAGGCTAGCGGGAGGGATAAGACCCAGTACTTC. Protein product: CASSRTGNEASGRDKTQYF. Based on the CDR3 plus reference TRBV9 and TRBJ2-5, the full variable domain is DSGVTQTPKHLITATGQRVTLRCSPRSGDLSVYWYQQSLDQGLQFLIQYYNGEERAKGNILERFSAQQFPDLHSELNLSSLELGDSALYFCASSRTGNEASGRDKTQYFGPGTRLLVL.

This clone was found a few times. This CDR3 is CASTPGGGAGETQYF. In DNA form, the CDR3 reads TGTGCCAGCACTCCCGGGGGGGGTGCTGGAGAGACCCAGTACTTC. The V call is TRBV6-5, the J call TRBJ2-5, with 8 positions matching TRBD2. V dropped 7 bases and J dropped 4; count of bases not matched to a gene: 11. The germline gives CDR1 MNHEY, CDR2 SVGAGI. This CDR3 contains 15 residues.

The genes are TRBV12-2 and TRBJ1-2; no DNA check was done on the table's D call, TRBD1. TRBV12-2 is an annotated pseudogene. There are 16 residues in the CDR3. CDR3 DNA sequence: TGTGCAAGTCGCAAACGGAGACAGGGGGTTGGCTATGGCTACACCTTC. This encodes CASRKRRQGVGYGYTF.

In this sample, this clone turned up a few times. The genes are TRBV7-3 and TRBJ2-3, with TRBD2 as a possible D gene (5 bases). CDR1 SGHTA and CDR2 FQGTGA come from the germline V gene. The CDR3 has 15 residues. Between the trimmed V and J ends, which lost 3 bases and 0 bases, there was a span of 10 bases. CDR3 DNA sequence: TGTGCCAGCAGCTTCGTGTCGGGGAGCACAGATACGCAGTATTTT. As protein: CASSFVSGSTDTQYF.

The chain is built from TRBV28 and TRBJ2-5; 8 bases line up with TRBD1. From germline, CDR1 is MDHEN and CDR2 SYDVKM. This CDR3 contains 16 residues. V dropped 2 bases and J dropped 6; count of bases not matched to a gene: 11. The CDR3 sequence: CASSLGYGQGSKTQYF. CDR3 bases: TGTGCCAGCAGTTTAGGTTACGGACAGGGCTCGAAGACCCAGTACTTC.

The genes are TRBV28 and TRBJ1-5; TRBD1 aligns across 7 bases. This CDR3 is built from 13 residues. CDR1 MDHEN and CDR2 SYDVKM come from the germline V gene. Trimming at V came to 6 bases and at J to 10 bases, leaving 9 bases not matched to a gene. The CDR3: CASRNRGPNPQHF. The CDR3 region has the DNA TGTGCCAGCAGGAACAGGGGCCCCAACCCCCAGCATTTT.

The chain recombines TRBV18 with TRBJ1-1; TRBD1 aligns across 9 bases. V trimming: 1 base; J trimming: 3 bases; junction bases outside the gene matches: 0. The CDR3 loop spans 14 amino acids. Germline V gene sequence: CDR1 KGHSH, CDR2 LQKENI. This chain's CDR3 is CASSPRTGDTEAFF. As DNA, the CDR3 is TGTGCCAGCTCACCACGGACAGGGGACACTGAAGCTTTCTTT. Drawing the rest from reference TRBV18 and TRBJ1-1, the complete variable domain is NAGVMQNPRHLVRRRGQEARLRCSPMKGHSHVYWYRQLPEEGLKFMVYLQKENIIDESGMPKERFSAEFPKEGPSILRIQQVVRGDSAAYFCASSPRTGDTEAFFGQGTRLTVV.

This clone occurred once. V and J are TRBV6-5 and TRBJ1-1, with a tentative D call TRBD1 (6 bases). V was trimmed by 6 bases and J by 1 base, leaving 15 bases between them. From germline, CDR1 is MNHEY and CDR2 SVGAGI. The CDR3 contains 15 residues. As DNA, the CDR3 is TGTGCCAGCAGACGTACAGGGAACCAGAACACTGAAGCTTTCTTT. The encoded protein is CASRRTGNQNTEAFF.

V usage is TRBV25-1 and J usage is TRBJ2-7; 7 bases are shared with TRBD1. The ends lost 6 bases at V and 3 bases at J; junction bases unmatched: 2. Germline V CDR1 and CDR2: MGHDK, SYGVNS. The CDR3 consists of 12 residues. CDR3 coding DNA: TGTGCCAGCAGGACAGGGTACTACGAGCAGTACTTC. Its translation: CASRTGYYEQYF.

The chain links TRBV11-3 to TRBJ1-3; D uncertain. The CDR3 is made up of 14 amino acids. The V and J ends lost 5 bases and 0 bases respectively, with 8 bases between them. Germline values: CDR1 SGHNT, CDR2 YENEEA. In DNA form, the CDR3 reads TGTGCCAGCAGCGGGAGAACCTCTGGAAACACCATATATTTT. Protein: CASSGRTSGNTIYF.

The J gene is TRBJ1-2, the V gene TRBV10-1; D gene ambiguous. Trimming removed 5 bases from V and 3 bases from J, with 13 bases in between. The germline CDR1 and CDR2 sequences are WNHNN and SYGVQD (reference sequence). This CDR3 has 14 residues. CDR3 DNA: TGCGCCAGCAGTCCGCCAGGAAACGACTATGGCTACACCTTC. Translated: CASSPPGNDYGYTF.